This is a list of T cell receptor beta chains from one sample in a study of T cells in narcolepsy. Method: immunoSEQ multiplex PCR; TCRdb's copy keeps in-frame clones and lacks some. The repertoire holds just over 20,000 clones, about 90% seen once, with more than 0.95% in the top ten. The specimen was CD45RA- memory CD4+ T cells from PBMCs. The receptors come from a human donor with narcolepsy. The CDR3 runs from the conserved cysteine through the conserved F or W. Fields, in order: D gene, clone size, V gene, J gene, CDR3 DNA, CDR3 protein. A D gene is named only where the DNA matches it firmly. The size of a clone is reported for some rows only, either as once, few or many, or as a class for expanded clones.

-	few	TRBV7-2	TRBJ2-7	TGTGCCAGCAGCTTAGATAAATCTAACGAGCAGTACTTC	CASSLDKSNEQYF
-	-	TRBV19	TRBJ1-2	TGTGCCAGTAGTTTACAGGAATTCTATGGCTACACCTTC	CASSLQEFYGYTF
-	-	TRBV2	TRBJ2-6	TGTGCCAGCAGTGAAGCAGGTGGACGTCGTGGGGCCAACGTCCTGACTTTC	CASSEAGGRRGANVLTF
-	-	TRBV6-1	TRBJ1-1	TGTGCCAGCAGCGACATGAGGGGGAGGATGGCTTTCTTT	CASSDMRGRMAFF
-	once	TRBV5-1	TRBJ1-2	TGCGCCAGCAGCTTTCCTCCGGGCCAGGGGCAAGACGGAGTCTTATACTATGGCTACACCTTC	CASSFPPGQGQDGVLYYGYTF
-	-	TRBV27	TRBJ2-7	TGTGCCAGCAGTTCCTTTTACGAGCAGTACTTC	CASSSFYEQYF
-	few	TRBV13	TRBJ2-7	TGTGCCAGCAGCTACCTCGGCGGGAGAGGGGGGGAGCAGTACTTC	CASSYLGGRGGEQYF
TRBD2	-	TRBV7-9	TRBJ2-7	TGTGCCAGCAGCTCGCCCGGGACTAGCGGGAGTAACTACGAGCAGTACTTC	CASSSPGTSGSNYEQYF
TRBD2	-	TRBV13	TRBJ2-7	TGTGCCAGCAGGGCTAGCGGGAGGGAGGGGGGCTACGAGCAGTACTTC	CASRASGREGGYEQYF
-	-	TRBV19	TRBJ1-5	TGTGCCAGCCACAGGGATTGGAGTCAGCCCCAGCATTTT	CASHRDWSQPQHF
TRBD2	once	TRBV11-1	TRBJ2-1	TGTGCCAGCAGTTTAGCGGGAGAAAATGAGCAGTTCTTC	CASSLAGENEQFF
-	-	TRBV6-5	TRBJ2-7	TGTGCCAGCACCTCCCACGGCCAAGGGGTCGGCGAGCAGTACTTC	CASTSHGQGVGEQYF
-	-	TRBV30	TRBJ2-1	TGTGCCTGGGACTTGCCCTTCTACAATGAGCAGTTCTTC	CAWDLPFYNEQFF
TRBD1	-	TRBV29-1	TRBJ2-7	TGCAGCGCTCAGGGGGCGCCGTCCTACGAGCAGTACTTC	CSAQGAPSYEQYF
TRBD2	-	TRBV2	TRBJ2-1	TGTGCCGTTCCCCGTCGGGCTAGCGGATACAATGAACAGTTCTTC	CAVPRRASGYNEQFF
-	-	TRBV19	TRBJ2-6	TGTGCCAGTACCCCCGGGACGGGAGTCTCTGGGGCCAACGTCCTGACTTTC	CASTPGTGVSGANVLTF
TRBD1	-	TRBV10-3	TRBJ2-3	TGTGCCATCAGTTCCCCCGTGGGACAGGGGAAACCAGATACGCAGTATTTT	CAISSPVGQGKPDTQYF
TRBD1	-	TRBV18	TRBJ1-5	TGTGCCAGCTCGGGACAGCCAGATCAGCCCCAGCATTTT	CASSGQPDQPQHF
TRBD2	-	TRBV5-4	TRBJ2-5	TGTGCCAGCAGACTATCCACTAGCGCGGAGACCCAGTACTTC	CASRLSTSAETQYF
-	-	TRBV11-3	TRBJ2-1	TGTGCCAGCAGCTTTGGGCAGGTTTCAGCTGAGCAGTTCTTC	CASSFGQVSAEQFF
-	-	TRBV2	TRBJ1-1	TGTGCCAGCAGAGAGGAGATGAACACTGAAGCTTTCTTT	CASREEMNTEAFF
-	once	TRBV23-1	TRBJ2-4	TGCGCCAGCAGTCAATCGTGGGACATTCTAGGTGGCAAAAACATTCAGTACTTC	CASSQSWDILGGKNIQYF
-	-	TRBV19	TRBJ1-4	TGTGCCAGTAGTTTCGGACAAGCTAATGAAAAACTGTTTTTT	CASSFGQANEKLFF
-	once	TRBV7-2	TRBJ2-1	TGTGCCAGCAGCTTGGGAAGCAGCTCCTACAATGAGCAGTTCTTC	CASSLGSSSYNEQFF
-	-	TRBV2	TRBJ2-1	TGTGCCAGCAGCCCATACAATGAGCAGTTCTTC	CASSPYNEQFF
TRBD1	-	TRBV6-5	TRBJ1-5	TGTGCCAGCAGTCGGACAGGGAATCAGCCCCAGCATTTT	CASSRTGNQPQHF
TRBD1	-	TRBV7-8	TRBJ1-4	TGTGCCAGCTCCAAGGGACAGCTAAATGAAAAACTGTTTTTT	CASSKGQLNEKLFF
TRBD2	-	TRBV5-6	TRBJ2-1	TGTGCCAGCAGCTTATCGGCTAGCGGGAGAAGTTACAATGAGCAGTTCTTC	CASSLSASGRSYNEQFF
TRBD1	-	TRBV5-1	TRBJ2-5	TGCGCCAGCAGCCGGCTACAGGGGGCGGGAGAGCAGTACTTC	CASSRLQGAGEQYF
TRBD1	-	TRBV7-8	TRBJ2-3	TGTGCCAGCAGCTTAGTGACAGGGGCCACAGATACGCAGTATTTT	CASSLVTGATDTQYF
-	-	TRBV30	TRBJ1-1	TGTGCCTGGAGTGTTTCGTCCACTGAAGCTTTCTTT	CAWSVSSTEAFF
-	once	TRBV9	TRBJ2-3	TGTGCCAGCAGCCAGGGGCGGGATACGCAGTATTTT	CASSQGRDTQYF
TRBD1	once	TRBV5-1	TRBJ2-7	TGCGTCAGCAGCAGTGGACAGGGCCGCACCTACGAGCAGTACTTC	CVSSSGQGRTYEQYF
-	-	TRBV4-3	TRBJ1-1	TGCGCCAGCAGCCAAGATACGGGGTGGGCTGAAGCTTTCTTT	CASSQDTGWAEAFF
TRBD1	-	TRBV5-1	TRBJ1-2	TGCGCCAGCAGCCTGGACAGGATAGGCTCCTATGGCTACACCTTC	CASSLDRIGSYGYTF
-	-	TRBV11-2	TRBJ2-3	TGTGCCAGCAGCTTAGGAGGGGCCGCAGATACGCAGTATTTT	CASSLGGAADTQYF
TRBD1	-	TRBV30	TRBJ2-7	TGTGCCTGGAAGGACAGGGGCTACGAGCAGTACTTC	CAWKDRGYEQYF
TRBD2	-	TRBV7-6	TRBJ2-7	TGTGCCAGCAGCTTAGGTACTAGCGGCCCCTACGAGCAGTACTTC	CASSLGTSGPYEQYF
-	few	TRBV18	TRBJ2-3	TGTGCCAGCTCCCCTCAAGCTACAACACTCAGCACAGATACGCAGTATTTT	CASSPQATTLSTDTQYF
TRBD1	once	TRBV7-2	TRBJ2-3	TGTGCCAGTAGCCCCCGGGACAGGGGAACAGATACGCAGTATTTT	CASSPRDRGTDTQYF
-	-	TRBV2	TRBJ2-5	TGTGCCCTAGATGAGGAGAGGGGCGAGACCCAGTACTTC	CALDEERGETQYF
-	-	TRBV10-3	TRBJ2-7	TGTGCCATCAGTGACCGGGGGAACTCCTACGAGCAGTACTTC	CAISDRGNSYEQYF
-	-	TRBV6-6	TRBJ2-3	TGTGCCACTCGGGGCCGACTGCTCACAGATACGCAGTATTTT	CATRGRLLTDTQYF
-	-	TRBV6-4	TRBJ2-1	TGTGCCAGCAGTGACTCGAAATTCGGCGGGATCTTC	CASSDSKFGGIF
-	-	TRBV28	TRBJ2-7	TGTGCCAGCGGGATCCCAGGTACCCACTACGAGCAGTACTTC	CASGIPGTHYEQYF
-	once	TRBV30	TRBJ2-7	TGTGCCTGGAGTGTACGGACTTCTCAACCCTCCTACGAGCAGTACTTC	CAWSVRTSQPSYEQYF
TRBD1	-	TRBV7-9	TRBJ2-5	TGTGCCAGCAGCTTAGGGGCAGGGGGCGCTCGAGAGACCCAGTACTTC	CASSLGAGGARETQYF
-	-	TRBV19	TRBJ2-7	TGTGCCAGTAACCGAGGGGGGGAATCCTACGAGCAGTACTTC	CASNRGGESYEQYF
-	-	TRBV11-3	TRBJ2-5	TGTGCCAGCAGCTTAATGGCAGGGAGTGAGACCCAGTACTTC	CASSLMAGSETQYF
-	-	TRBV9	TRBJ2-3	TGTGCCAGCAGCGTAGGTATGGAGGGCGGAGATACGCAGTATTTT	CASSVGMEGGDTQYF
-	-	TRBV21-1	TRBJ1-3	TGTGCCAGCAGGGGGGACAGCGAGAGCTCTGGAAACACCATATATTTT	CASRGDSESSGNTIYF
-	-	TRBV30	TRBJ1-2	TGTGCCTGGAGTACCCCCTGGACAGCACAGGGCTACACCTTC	CAWSTPWTAQGYTF
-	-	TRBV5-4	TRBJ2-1	TGTGCCAGCAGCGGAGGGACTGGGGGCGGATACAATGAGCAGTTCTTC	CASSGGTGGGYNEQFF
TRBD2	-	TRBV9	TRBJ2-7	TGTGCCAGCAGCTACCTAGCGGGAGCTTCCTACGAGCAGTACTTC	CASSYLAGASYEQYF